The source of this TCR beta chain is a study of identical twins. Broader study findings: Monozygotic twins shared more out-of-frame TCR alpha than recombination models predicted. When twins shared out-of-frame alpha sequences, those sequences had excess low generation probability.

V was pared by 6 bases and J by 7 bases, with 7 bases between. The CDR3 is 12 residues long. Germline CDR1 and CDR2: ENHRY and SYGVKD. TCRdb recomputed calls from the 5' RACE reads with MiXCR, one row per CDR3 protein. The sample carries about 730,000 distinct CDR3 sequences, 21% recorded once. Only a few counts were recorded for this clonotype. Its target is not known. All of the donors were Caucasians in good health. These data also formed part of another study, on T cells expressing NK-cell markers. That paper adds: All TCR beta repertoires analysed originated from sorted CD3+CD56+NKG2C+, CD3+CD56+NKG2C- and CD3+CD56-NKG2C+ T cells.

The sample was PBMCs. The receptor comes from a woman aged 18-30 years in good health. The chain employs TRBV10-3 and TRBJ1-6; tentatively, D is TRBD1 (6 bases). The CDR3 is CAISGQNSPLHF. The DNA of the CDR3 is TGTGCCATCAGCGGACAGAATTCACCCCTCCACTTT.